This T cell receptor (beta chain) came from a study of cytomegalovirus exposure and HLA in healthy donors. Overall study findings and caveats: Overall, about 160 TCR beta chains were annotated as cytomegalovirus-associated. The sole available immune exposure information was CMV serostatus. A later analysis by the authors found several of the most significant clusters apparently linked to common viral pathogens. An ancestry cluster, one associated with Asian ancestry, reportedly showed fewer N-insertions than the approximately 670-donor mean in a later analysis.

The CDR3 length is 14 residues. J lost 5 bases, V lost 6 bases, and 8 bases had no gene match. From germline, CDR1 is LNHDA and CDR2 SQIVND (reference sequence). To note about this clone: The antigen is undetermined.

PCR involved 60 Vbeta and 13 Jbeta primers. TCRdb's table, derived via immunoSEQ multiplex PCR, lists solely in-frame clones and lacks some. The table lists about 190,000 clones, roughly 84% of them singletons. The rearrangement uses TRBV19 and TRBJ2-5, with 8 bases matching TRBD2. The source material was PBMCs. The clonotype comes from a boy aged 5-17 years in good health and CMV-seronegative. Here the CDR3 reads CASRSPGLGETQYF. For the CDR3, the DNA is TGTGCCAGTAGGTCACCGGGACTAGGCGAGACCCAGTACTTC.